One TCR beta chain is described in this entry. This specimen belongs to a study of shared clonotypes between healthy human individuals. Germline values: CDR1 SEHNR, CDR2 FQNEAQ (reference sequence). The CDR3 consists of 15 residues. J lost 9 bases, V lost 0 bases, and 7 bases had no gene match. Clones were read by immunoSEQ multiplex PCR, and TCRdb kept only the in-frame ones, dropping some. The data contain approximately 2.1 million clones, 80% to 95% of them singletons. The sequence was collected from a man aged 18 to 30 in good health. Some clones in this sample may be carry-over from other donors' samples. Material for sequencing was naive CD4+ T cells from PBMCs. Regarding subset: CD45RA+ positively selected. The chain has TRBV7-9 and TRBJ2-1; 8 bases map to TRBD2. The CDR3 sequence: CASSLAREGRGEQFF. The CDR3 bases are TGTGCCAGCAGCTTAGCACGGGAGGGCCGAGGTGAGCAGTTCTTC.